This TCR beta chain was documented in a study of blood T cell repertoires in COVID-19. Study context: COVID-19 samples, acute and convalescent, were from the United States, Italy and Spain.

CDR3 length: 15 amino acids. Germline CDR1 reads SNHLY; CDR2 reads FYNNEI. Unmatched junction bases numbered 6, after V lost 4 bases and J lost 4 bases. Authors' processing steps: Reference gene primer amplification yielded estimated nucleated cell counts. Measured with immunoSEQ multiplex PCR; TCRdb has only the in-frame clones, and not every one. That table is the source of V, J and clone size, and D and trimming were worked out from the DNA. The table lists just over 95,000 clones, 80% to 85% of them singletons. Sequencing used peripheral blood. The receptor was derived from a man between 60 and 75 years old with acute or convalescent COVID-19. The chain carries TRBV2 and TRBJ2-2; TRBD1 matches 7 bases. For the CDR3, the DNA is TGTGCCAGCAGTGCCCCAGGGGGTTTCACCGGGGAGCTGTTTTTT. Translating gives CASSAPGGFTGELFF.